The T cell receptor (beta chain) described here comes from a study of cytomegalovirus exposure and HLA in healthy donors. The germline V gene encodes CDR1 SQVTM and CDR2 ANQGSEA. V was trimmed by 4 bases and J by 10 bases, leaving 14 bases between them. The CDR3 has 12 residues. The PCR employed 60 Vbeta primers together with 13 Jbeta primers. The data were produced by immunoSEQ multiplex PCR, yet TCRdb's version contains in-frame clones alone and is incomplete. In the table there are some 170,000 clones, about 79% of which are singletons. This clonotype originated in a man between 35 and 55 years old in good health and CMV-seropositive. The gene calls are TRBV29-1 and TRBJ2-1; D might be TRBD1 (5 bases). What was sequenced was PBMCs. This CDR3 is CSVVAGTGEQFF. The CDR3 nucleotides read TGCAGCGTTGTGGCAGGAACAGGAGAGCAGTTCTTC.